This entry describes one T cell receptor beta chain. What it binds is unknown. This specimen belongs to a study of cytomegalovirus exposure and HLA in healthy donors. Points from the study as a whole: In a later analysis, several top co-occurrence clusters appeared linked to parvovirus B19, influenza, CMV and Epstein-Barr virus. The authors listed over 150 TCR beta chains as cytomegalovirus-associated.

60 Vbeta and 13 Jbeta primers were used in PCR. This table comes from immunoSEQ multiplex PCR, and its TCRdb copy is limited to in-frame clones, with some not included. Of approximately 110,000 clones in the sample, about 83% were seen once. The source is a man between 18 and 35 years old in good health and CMV-seronegative. The specimen sequenced was PBMCs.

The CDR3: CASSSDRDRVSDGYTF. CDR3 in DNA: TGTGCCAGCAGTTCGGACCGGGACAGGGTGTCCGATGGCTACACCTTC. V usage is TRBV28 and J usage is TRBJ1-2; 9 bases match TRBD1. V lost 4 bases, J lost 6 bases, and 12 bases stayed unmatched. Per germline, CDR1 MDHEN and CDR2 SYDVKM. There are 16 residues in the CDR3.